Given below is one T cell receptor (beta chain) in context. This sample was included in a study of blood T cell repertoires in COVID-19. The overall study: Some COVID-19 samples were acute and others convalescent; all came from the United States, Italy and Spain. In each case, the material was cDNA or gDNA derived from T cells, B-cell-depleted T cells, or PBMCs.

In the original workflow: Amplification of reference gene primers provided the estimated nucleated cell counts. The protocol was immunoSEQ multiplex PCR, while the TCRdb copy is restricted to in-frame clones and leaves out a portion. V and J calls and clone size follow that table, whereas D and trimming were derived from the DNA. The table has 100,000 or so clones, 70% to 90% seen once. V lost 2 bases and J lost 11; bases outside the gene matches: 9. This CDR3 is 14 amino acids long. Per the germline V gene, CDR1 is MNHEY and CDR2 is SVGEGT. This receptor was taken from a man aged 35 to 55 with active or convalescent COVID-19. The gene calls are TRBV6-2 or TRBV6-3 and TRBJ2-3; the match to TRBD1 covers 8 bases. The specimen sequenced was peripheral blood. CDR3 sequence: CASSYVQGAFGQYF. CDR3 nucleotides: TGTGCCAGCAGTTACGTCCAGGGGGCTTTTGGGCAGTATTTT.